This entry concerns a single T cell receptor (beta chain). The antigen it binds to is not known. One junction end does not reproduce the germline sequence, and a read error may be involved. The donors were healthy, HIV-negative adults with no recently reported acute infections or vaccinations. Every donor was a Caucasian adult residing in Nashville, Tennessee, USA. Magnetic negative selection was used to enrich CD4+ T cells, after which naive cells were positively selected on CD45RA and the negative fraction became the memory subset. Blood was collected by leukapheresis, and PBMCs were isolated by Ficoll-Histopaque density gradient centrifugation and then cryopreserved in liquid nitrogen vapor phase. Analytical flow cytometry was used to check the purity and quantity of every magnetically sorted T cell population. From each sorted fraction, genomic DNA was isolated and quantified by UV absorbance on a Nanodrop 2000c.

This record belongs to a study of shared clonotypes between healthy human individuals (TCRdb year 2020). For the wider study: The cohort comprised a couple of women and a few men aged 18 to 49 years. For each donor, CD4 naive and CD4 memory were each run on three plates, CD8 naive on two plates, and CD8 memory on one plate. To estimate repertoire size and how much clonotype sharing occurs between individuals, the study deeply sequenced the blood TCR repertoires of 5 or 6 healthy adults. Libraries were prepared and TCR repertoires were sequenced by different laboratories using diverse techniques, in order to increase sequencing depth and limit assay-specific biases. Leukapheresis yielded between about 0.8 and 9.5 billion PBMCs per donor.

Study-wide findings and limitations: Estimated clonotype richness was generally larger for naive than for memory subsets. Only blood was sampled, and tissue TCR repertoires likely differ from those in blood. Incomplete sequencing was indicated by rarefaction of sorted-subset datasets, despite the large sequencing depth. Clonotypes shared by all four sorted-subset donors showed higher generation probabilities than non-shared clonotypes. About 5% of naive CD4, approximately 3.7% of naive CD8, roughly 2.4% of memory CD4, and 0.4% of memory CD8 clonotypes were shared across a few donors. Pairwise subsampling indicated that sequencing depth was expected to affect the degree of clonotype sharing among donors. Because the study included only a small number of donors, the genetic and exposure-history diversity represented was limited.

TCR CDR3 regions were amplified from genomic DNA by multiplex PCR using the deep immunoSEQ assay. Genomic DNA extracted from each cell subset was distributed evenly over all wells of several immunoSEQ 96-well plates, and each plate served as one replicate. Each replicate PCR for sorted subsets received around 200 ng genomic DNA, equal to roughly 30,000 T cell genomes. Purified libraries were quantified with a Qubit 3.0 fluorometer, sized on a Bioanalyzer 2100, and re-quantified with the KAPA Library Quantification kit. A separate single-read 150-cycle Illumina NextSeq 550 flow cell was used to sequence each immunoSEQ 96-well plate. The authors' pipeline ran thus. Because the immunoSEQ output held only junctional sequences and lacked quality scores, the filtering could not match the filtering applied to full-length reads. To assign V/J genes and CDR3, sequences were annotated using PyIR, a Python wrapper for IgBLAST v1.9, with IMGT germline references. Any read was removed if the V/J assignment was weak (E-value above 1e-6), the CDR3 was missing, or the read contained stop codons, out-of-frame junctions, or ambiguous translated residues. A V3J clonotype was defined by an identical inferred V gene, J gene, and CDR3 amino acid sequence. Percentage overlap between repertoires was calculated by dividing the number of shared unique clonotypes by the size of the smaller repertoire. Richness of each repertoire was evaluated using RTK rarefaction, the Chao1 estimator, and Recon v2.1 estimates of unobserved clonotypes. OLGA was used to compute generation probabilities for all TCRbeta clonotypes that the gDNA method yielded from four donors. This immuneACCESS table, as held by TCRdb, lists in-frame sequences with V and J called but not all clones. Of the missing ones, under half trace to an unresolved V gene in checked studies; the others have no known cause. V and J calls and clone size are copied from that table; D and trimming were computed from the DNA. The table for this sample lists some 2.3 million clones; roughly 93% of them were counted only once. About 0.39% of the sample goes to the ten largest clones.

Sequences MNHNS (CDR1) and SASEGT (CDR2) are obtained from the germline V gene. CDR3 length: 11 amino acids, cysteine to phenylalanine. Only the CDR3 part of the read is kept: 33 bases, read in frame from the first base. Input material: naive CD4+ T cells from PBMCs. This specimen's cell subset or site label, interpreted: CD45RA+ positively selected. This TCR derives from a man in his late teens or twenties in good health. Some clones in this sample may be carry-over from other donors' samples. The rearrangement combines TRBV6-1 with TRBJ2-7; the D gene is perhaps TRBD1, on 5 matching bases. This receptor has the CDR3 CASSEARVQGF. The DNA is TGTGCCAGCAGTGAAGCTAGGGTCCAGGGCTTC.